The clone carrying this T cell receptor beta chain has just a few counts. The protocol was immunoSEQ multiplex PCR, while the TCRdb copy is restricted to in-frame clones and leaves out a portion. The data show about 61,000 clones, 85% seen once. This entry belongs to a study of blood T cell repertoires in COVID-19. Looking at the study overall: From the United States, Italy and Spain came samples of acute and convalescent COVID-19. From T cells, B-cell-depleted T cells, or PBMCs came the material, which was cDNA or gDNA.

Germline loops: CDR1 LGHNT, CDR2 FRNRAP. V shed 1 base and J shed 4 bases, with 17 bases lying between them. CDR3 length equals 17 residues. V and J are TRBV12-5 and TRBJ2-1; a possible D gene is TRBD2 (6 bases). The clonotype was recovered from an older man with acute or convalescent COVID-19. Material for sequencing was peripheral blood. The CDR3 region is CASGLAGSSRLYNEQFF. CDR3 bases: TGTGCTAGTGGTTTGGCCGGGAGTTCTAGACTTTACAATGAGCAGTTCTTC.